The 13 T cell receptor beta chains reported below all come from one sample, sequenced in a study of control samples from healthy donors and cancer patients. The protocol was immunoSEQ multiplex PCR, while the TCRdb copy is restricted to in-frame clones and leaves out a portion. Here the sample spans approximately 120,000 clones, roughly 92% being singletons. The specimen was PBMCs. These receptors originate from a man aged 80 or over with head and neck cancer.

This sequence joins TRBV6-4 and TRBJ2-3; 9 positions agree with TRBD1. The CDR3 is 16 amino acids. The germline gives CDR1 MRHNA, CDR2 SNTAGT. V lost 5 bases and J lost 4; bases outside the gene matches: 10. Written as DNA, the CDR3 is TGTGCCAGCAGTCACACCGGGACAGGGCTCTCAGATACGCAGTATTTT. It translates to CASSHTGTGLSDTQYF.

J is TRBJ1-1 and V is TRBV6-1; D call uncertain. The germline V gene has CDR1 MNHNS and CDR2 SASEGT. V was clipped by 1 base and J by 1 base, with 7 bases between them. This CDR3 contains 14 residues. The CDR3 nucleotides read TGTGCCAGCAGTGAAGTAACCGGGAACACTGAAGCTTTCTTT. Amino acid sequence: CASSEVTGNTEAFF.

This sequence joins TRBV3-1 (or the pseudogene TRBV3-2) and TRBJ2-2; 10 bases line up with TRBD1. Germline V CDR1 and CDR2: LGHDT, YNNKEL (reference sequence). The CDR3 is 16 residues long. V gave up 4 bases and J gave up 6 bases; unmatched junction bases: 8. The CDR3 reads CASSPRQGAFAGELFF. The CDR3 DNA follows: TGTGCCAGCAGCCCGCGACAGGGGGCGTTCGCCGGGGAGCTGTTTTTT.

The chain is built from TRBV13 and TRBJ1-3; weak D call: TRBD1 (6 bases). This CDR3 has 17 residues. From germline, CDR1 is PRHDT and CDR2 FYEKMQ (reference sequence). V was cut by 2 bases and J by 0 bases, with 14 bases left in between. This CDR3 reads CASSLNTGHLSGNTIYF. The CDR3 nucleotides read TGTGCCAGCAGCTTAAACACGGGACACCTCTCTGGAAACACCATATATTTT.

The chain links TRBV27 to TRBJ1-2, with D perhaps matching TRBD1 (6 bases). The V gene lost 5 bases and the J gene lost 8 bases, with 24 bases spanning the gap. From germline, CDR1 is MNHEY and CDR2 SMNVEV (reference sequence). This CDR3 is 16 amino acids long. DNA of the CDR3: TGTGCCAGCAGTACCTACCGGGACAAACTACCGGGGGGCTACACCTTC. It is translated as CASSTYRDKLPGGYTF.

This clone was detected once. The chain is built from TRBV9 and TRBJ2-1; no clear D. The germline V and J ends were trimmed by 4 bases and 5 bases, with 10 bases remaining between them. The CDR3 sequence is 13 residues long. Germline V CDR1 and CDR2: SGDLS, YYNGEE. This CDR3 reads CASSLDWDNEQFF. The CDR3 DNA is TGTGCCAGCAGCCTAGACTGGGACAATGAGCAGTTCTTC.

J is TRBJ2-3 and V is TRBV7-9, with 10 bases identical to TRBD2. V shed 2 bases, J shed 3 bases, and the junction held 5 bases outside the gene matches. This CDR3 has 16 residues. The germline V gene encodes CDR1 SEHNR and CDR2 FQNEAQ (reference sequence). CDR3 sequence (DNA): TGTGCCAGCAGCTTAAGAGCGGGAGGGAGAACAGATACGCAGTATTTT. Translated, it gives CASSLRAGGRTDTQYF.

The chain has TRBV9 and TRBJ2-7, with D perhaps matching TRBD1 or TRBD2 (5 bases each). This CDR3 region has 13 residues. From germline, CDR1 is SGDLS and CDR2 YYNGEE. Trimming removed 3 bases from V and 2 bases from J, with 9 bases in between. CDR3 sequence reads: CASSGGEAYEQYF. The CDR3 DNA is TGTGCCAGCAGCGGAGGGGAAGCCTACGAGCAGTACTTC. Variable domain in full (rest from reference TRBV9 and TRBJ2-7): DSGVTQTPKHLITATGQRVTLRCSPRSGDLSVYWYQQSLDQGLQFLIQYYNGEERAKGNILERFSAQQFPDLHSELNLSSLELGDSALYFCASSGGEAYEQYFGPGTRLTVT.

V is TRBV27 and J is TRBJ2-7; D is unclear. V was pared by 0 bases and J by 1 base, with 16 bases between. This CDR3 has 17 residues. Germline V CDR1 and CDR2: MNHEY, SMNVEV (reference sequence). This CDR3 reads CASSLSGWQQASYEQYF. DNA for the CDR3: TGTGCCAGCAGTTTATCAGGTTGGCAGCAGGCTTCCTACGAGCAGTACTTC.

The V call is TRBV10-3, the J call TRBJ1-1; D is possibly TRBD1 (6 bases). The CDR3 loop spans 14 amino acids. From germline, CDR1 is ENHRY and CDR2 SYGVKD. V lost 6 bases, J lost 1 base, and 12 bases lay in between. CDR3 bases: TGTGCCATCAGACGGACAGTTCAGAACACTGAAGCTTTCTTT. This encodes CAIRRTVQNTEAFF.

V usage is TRBV6-2 or TRBV6-3 and J usage is TRBJ2-5, with TRBD2 matching over 8 bases. Losses at the gene ends were 1 base for V and 5 bases for J; bases not matched to a gene: 9. Germline CDR1 reads MNHEY; CDR2 reads SVGEGT. This CDR3 comprises 16 residues. CDR3 in amino acids: CASSYLAGRAWETQYF. CDR3 sequence (DNA): TGTGCCAGCAGTTACTTGGCCGGGAGGGCCTGGGAGACCCAGTACTTC.

The chain couples TRBV25-1 to TRBJ1-1; D not certain. Germline V gene lookup returns CDR1 MGHDK and CDR2 SYGVNS. This CDR3 is built from 14 residues. Trimming cost V 1 base and J 5 bases, with 11 bases left between them. The CDR3 sequence is CASSEFVGGTEAFF. The CDR3 nucleotides are TGTGCCAGCAGTGAATTCGTGGGTGGGACTGAAGCTTTCTTT. The full variable domain, completed using reference TRBV25-1 and TRBJ1-1, is EADIYQTPRYLVIGTGKKITLECSQTMGHDKMYWYQQDPGMELHLIHYSYGVNSTEKGDLSSESTVSRIRTEHFPLTLESARPSHTSQYLCASSEFVGGTEAFFGQGTRLTVV.

The V gene is TRBV12-3 or TRBV12-4, the J gene TRBJ1-5, with D possibly being TRBD1 (5 bases). V shed 6 bases and J shed 1 base, with 7 bases lying between them. The CDR3 totals 13 residues. The CDR3 sequence: CASRRDSNQPQHF. CDR3 sequence (DNA): TGTGCCAGCAGACGGGACAGCAATCAGCCCCAGCATTTT.